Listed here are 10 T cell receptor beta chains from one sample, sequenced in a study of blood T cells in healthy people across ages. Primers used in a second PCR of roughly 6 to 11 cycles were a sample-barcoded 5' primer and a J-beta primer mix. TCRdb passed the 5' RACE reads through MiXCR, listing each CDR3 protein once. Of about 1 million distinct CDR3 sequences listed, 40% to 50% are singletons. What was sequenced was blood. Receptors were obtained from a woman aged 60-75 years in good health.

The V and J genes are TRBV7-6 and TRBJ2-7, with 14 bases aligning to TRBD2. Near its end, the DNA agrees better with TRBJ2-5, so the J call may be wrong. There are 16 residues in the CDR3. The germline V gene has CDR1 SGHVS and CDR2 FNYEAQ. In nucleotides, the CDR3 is TGTGCCAGCAGCGAAGGACTAGCGGGAGGTTTGGGGACCCAGTACTTC. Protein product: CASSEGLAGGLGTQYF.

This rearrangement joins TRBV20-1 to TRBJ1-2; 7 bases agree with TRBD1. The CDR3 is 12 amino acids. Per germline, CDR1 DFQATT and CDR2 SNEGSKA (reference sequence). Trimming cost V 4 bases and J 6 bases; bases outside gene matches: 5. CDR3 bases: TGCAGTGCTACGGGACAGAGGGATGGCTACACCTTC. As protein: CSATGQRDGYTF.

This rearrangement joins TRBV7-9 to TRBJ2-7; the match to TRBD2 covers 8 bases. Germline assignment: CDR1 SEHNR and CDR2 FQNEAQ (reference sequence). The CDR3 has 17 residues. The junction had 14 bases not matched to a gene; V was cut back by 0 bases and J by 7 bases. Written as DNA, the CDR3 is TGTGCCAGCAGCTTAGCGGCTAGCGGGTGGGGATACAATGAGCAGTACTTC. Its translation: CASSLAASGWGYNEQYF.

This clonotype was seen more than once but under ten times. DNA for the CDR3: TGCAGTGCTAGAGGGGAGCGGGGCACCTACGAGCAGTACTTC. Its translation is CSARGERGTYEQYF. The chain joins TRBV20-1 to TRBJ2-7; 7 nucleotides match TRBD2. Germline V gives CDR1 DFQATT, CDR2 SNEGSKA (reference sequence). CDR3 length equals 14 residues. J gave up 2 bases and V 1 base, and 5 bases lay outside the gene matches.

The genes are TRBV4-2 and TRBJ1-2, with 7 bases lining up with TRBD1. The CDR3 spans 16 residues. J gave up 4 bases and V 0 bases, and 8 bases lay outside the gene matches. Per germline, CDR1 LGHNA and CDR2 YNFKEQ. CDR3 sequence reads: CASSQDAPGGSYGYTF. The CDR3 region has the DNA TGTGCCAGCAGCCAAGATGCGCCAGGGGGGAGCTATGGCTACACCTTC.

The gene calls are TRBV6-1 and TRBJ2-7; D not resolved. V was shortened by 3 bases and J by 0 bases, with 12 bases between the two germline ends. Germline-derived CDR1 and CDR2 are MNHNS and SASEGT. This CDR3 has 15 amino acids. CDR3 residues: CASSDGDRLSYEQYF. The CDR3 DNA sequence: TGTGCCAGCAGTGACGGAGACCGCCTCTCCTACGAGCAGTACTTC.

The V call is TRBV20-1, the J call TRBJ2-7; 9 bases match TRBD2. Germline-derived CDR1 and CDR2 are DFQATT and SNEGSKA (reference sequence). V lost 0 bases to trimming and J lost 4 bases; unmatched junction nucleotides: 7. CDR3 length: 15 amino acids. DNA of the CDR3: TGCAGTGCTAGAGATCAGGCGGGAGGGCCGTACGAGCAGTACTTC. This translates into CSARDQAGGPYEQYF.

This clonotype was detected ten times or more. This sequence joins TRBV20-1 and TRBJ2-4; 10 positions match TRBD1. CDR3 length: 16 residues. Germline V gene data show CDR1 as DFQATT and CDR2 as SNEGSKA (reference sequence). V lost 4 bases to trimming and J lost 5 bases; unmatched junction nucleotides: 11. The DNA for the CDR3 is TGCAGTGCTAAAACCACGGGACAGGGGAGGCAAAACATTCAGTACTTC. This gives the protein CSAKTTGQGRQNIQYF.

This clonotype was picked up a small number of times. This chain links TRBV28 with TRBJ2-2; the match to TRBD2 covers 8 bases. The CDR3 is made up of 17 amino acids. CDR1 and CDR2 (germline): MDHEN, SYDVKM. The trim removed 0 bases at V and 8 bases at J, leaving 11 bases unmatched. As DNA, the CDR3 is TGTGCCAGCAGTTTATGGGAACTAGCGGACGGCCCGGGGGAGCTGTTTTTT. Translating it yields CASSLWELADGPGELFF. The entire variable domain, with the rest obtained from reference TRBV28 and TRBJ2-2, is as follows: DVKVTQSSRYLVKRTGEKVFLECVQDMDHENMFWYRQDPGLGLRLIYFSYDVKMKEKGDIPEGYSVSREKKERFSLILESASTNQTSMYLCASSLWELADGPGELFFGEGSRLTVL.

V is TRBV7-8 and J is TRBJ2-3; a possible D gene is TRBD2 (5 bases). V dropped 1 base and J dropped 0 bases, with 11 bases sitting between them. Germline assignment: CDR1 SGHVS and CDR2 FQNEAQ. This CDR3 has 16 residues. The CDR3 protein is CASSLGQRKSTDTQYF. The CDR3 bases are TGTGCCAGCAGCTTAGGTCAGCGGAAGAGCACAGATACGCAGTATTTT.